The source of this T cell receptor beta chain is a study of vaccination and CD4 T cells after COVID-19. CDR1 and CDR2 (germline): DFQATT, SNEGSKA (reference sequence). V shed 0 bases and J shed 0 bases, with 12 bases lying between them. The CDR3 extends over 17 amino acids. Sequencing of DNA taken from cultured CD4+ T cells relied on the Oncomine TCR Beta short-read assay. TCRdb re-called the PCR reads with MiXCR, one entry per CDR3 protein. The sample yields 25,000 to 30,000 distinct CDR3 sequences, about 50% seen once. Concerning this clonotype itself: Antigen unknown.

The treatment: approximately nine-day PBMC culture with coronavirus spike peptide pools or control peptides (ViraFEST assay). The receptor's source is a human donor who received a COVID-19 vaccine. The J gene is TRBJ2-6, the V gene TRBV20-1; tentatively, D is TRBD1 (5 bases). The sequencing here drew on CD4+ T cells from blood, cultured in vitro, taken before SARS-CoV-2 vaccination. The chain's CDR3 is CSARDRTGRSGANVLTF. The CDR3 DNA sequence: TGCAGTGCTAGAGATCGTACAGGCCGCTCTGGGGCCAACGTCCTGACTTTC.